Below are 5 T cell receptor beta chains sequenced from a single sample in a study of beta chain features in type 1 diabetes. All of the isolated RNA was reverse transcribed, so expressed TCRB transcripts were sequenced. Generated by immunoSEQ multiplex PCR, the TCRdb table keeps only in-frame clones and is missing some. The repertoire has 900,000 or so clones, under 20% of them found once; the top ten carry 0.02% to 0.025%. What was sequenced was naive CD4+ T cells from blood. These TCRs come from a woman aged 18 to 35 in good health.

This clone has just a few counts. The chain recombines TRBV29-1 with TRBJ2-1; the match to TRBD1 covers 9 bases. Germline V CDR1 and CDR2: SQVTM, ANQGSEA. V dropped 7 bases and J dropped 9; count of bases not matched to a gene: 7. This CDR3 is 12 amino acids long. The CDR3 sequence is CSEGTGYAEQFF. In DNA, the CDR3 is TGCAGCGAAGGGACAGGGTATGCTGAGCAGTTCTTC.

J is TRBJ1-1 and V is TRBV5-1; maybe TRBD1 (5 bases). The CDR3 is made up of 14 amino acids. Germline CDR1 is SGHRS and CDR2 is YFSETQ. V lost 7 bases and J lost 0, with 13 bases in between. Here the CDR3 reads CASGTGQMNTEAFF. Here the CDR3 DNA reads TGCGCCAGCGGGACCGGGCAAATGAACACTGAAGCTTTCTTT.

This chain uses TRBV2 with TRBJ1-4; D not resolved. Germline V gives CDR1 SNHLY, CDR2 FYNNEI. This CDR3 comprises 13 residues. The V and J ends lost 6 bases and 7 bases respectively, with 12 bases between them. The CDR3 sequence: CASSLVEGEKLFF. DNA for the CDR3: TGTGCCAGCAGCTTGGTGGAGGGTGAAAAACTGTTTTTT.

The V and J genes are TRBV5-1 and TRBJ1-2, with a tentative D call TRBD1 (5 bases). V dropped 0 bases and J dropped 1 base, with 16 bases sitting between them. The germline CDR1 and CDR2 sequences are SGHRS and YFSETQ. This CDR3 has 17 residues. CDR3 nucleotides: TGCGCCAGCAGCTTGGCCCAGGGTACGGGGTATAACTATGGCTACACCTTC. It is translated as CASSLAQGTGYNYGYTF.

This clone was seen more than once but under ten times. The V and J genes are TRBV5-4 and TRBJ2-1; D may correspond to TRBD1 or TRBD2 (5 bases each). CDR3 length equals 16 residues. Germline V gives CDR1 SGHNT, CDR2 YYREEE (reference sequence). Trimming removed 4 bases from V and 0 bases from J, with 14 bases in between. As DNA, the CDR3 is TGTGCCAGCAGCCCGACAGCGGCTGCCTCCTACAATGAGCAGTTCTTC. It yields the protein CASSPTAAASYNEQFF.